This is a list of T cell receptor beta chains from one sample in a study of OX40 agonist ivuxolimab in advanced cancers. Repertoires were generated with immunoSEQ multiplex PCR, while TCRdb's copy carries only in-frame clones and drops some. Of 20,000 to 30,000 clones in the sample, about four fifths were seen once. The source material was CD4+ or CD8+ T cells sorted from blood, sampled in a trial of the OX40 agonist ivuxolimab. The receptor source for this set is an adult with an advanced solid tumor such as melanoma, head and neck, liver or kidney cancer. Each CDR3 is given with its conserved first and last residue. The D gene is left open where the match is weak. Clone size is given for some rows only: seen once, a few or many times, or a class if the clone is expanded.

D gene	V gene	J gene	clone size	CDR3 protein	CDR3 DNA
TRBD1	TRBV5-4	TRBJ2-3	once	CASSWGTDPSTDTQYF	TGTGCCAGCAGCTGGGGGACAGACCCTAGCACAGATACGCAGTATTTT
TRBD1	TRBV6-5	TRBJ1-5	NA	CASSRQGNQPQHF	TGTGCCAGCAGTCGACAGGGGAATCAGCCCCAGCATTTT
NA	TRBV7-9	TRBJ1-2	NA	CASSTSLYGYTF	TGTGCCAGCAGCACTAGCCTCTATGGCTACACCTTC
NA	TRBV4-2	TRBJ1-6	once	CASSQGSGGFSPLHF	TGTGCCAGCAGCCAAGGAAGCGGGGGTTTTTCACCCCTCCACTTT
NA	TRBV9	TRBJ2-4	medium-sized	CASSRDGKNIQYF	TGTGCCAGCAGTCGGGACGGCAAAAACATTCAGTACTTC
NA	TRBV14	TRBJ1-4	NA	CASSQVAGGTNEKLFF	TGTGCCAGCAGCCAAGTGGCGGGGGGCACTAATGAAAAACTGTTTTTT
NA	TRBV5-1	TRBJ1-2	NA	CASTEAILGYGYTF	TGCGCCAGCACAGAGGCCATTTTGGGCTATGGCTACACCTTC
NA	TRBV5-1	TRBJ1-6	NA	CASSSRQAPYNSPLHF	TGCGCCAGCAGCTCCCGACAGGCCCCCTATAATTCACCCCTCCACTTT
NA	TRBV7-9	TRBJ1-6	NA	CASSLVLVGSPLHF	TGTGCCAGCAGCTTAGTTTTAGTCGGTTCACCCCTCCACTTT
TRBD1	TRBV27	TRBJ1-2	NA	CASRGTGDTLYGYTF	TGTGCCAGCAGAGGGACAGGGGACACCCTCTATGGCTACACCTTC
NA	TRBV4-1	TRBJ2-7	NA	CASSQVSSVSYEQYF	TGCGCCAGCAGCCAAGTTTCTAGTGTCTCCTACGAGCAGTACTTC
TRBD2	TRBV2	TRBJ2-3	once	CASSEVLAGSTDTQYF	TGTGCCAGCAGTGAAGTACTAGCGGGGAGCACAGATACGCAGTATTTT
TRBD1	TRBV7-6	TRBJ2-7	once	CASSFDRGYEQYF	TGTGCCAGCAGCTTTGACAGGGGATACGAGCAGTACTTC
NA	TRBV13	TRBJ1-1	NA	CASSLRTEAFF	TGTGCCAGCAGTTTAAGGACTGAAGCTTTCTTT
NA	TRBV7-6	TRBJ1-1	NA	CASSQFLGWGTEAFF	TGTGCCAGCAGTCAATTCCTGGGGTGGGGGACTGAAGCTTTCTTT
TRBD2	TRBV7-6	TRBJ2-7	NA	CASSLAGGDYEQYF	TGTGCCAGCAGTCTAGCCGGGGGGGACTACGAGCAGTACTTC
NA	TRBV19	TRBJ2-1	NA	CASSSGRYNEQFF	TGTGCCAGTAGCTCGGGGCGATACAATGAGCAGTTCTTC
NA	TRBV6-1	TRBJ1-3	NA	CASSERGHRSGNTIYF	TGTGCCAGCAGTGAACGCGGACACAGATCTGGAAACACCATATATTTT
NA	TRBV5-4	TRBJ1-2	NA	CASSSPRTRNYGYTF	TGTGCCAGCAGCTCCCCCCGGACACGTAACTATGGCTACACCTTC
NA	TRBV19	TRBJ1-1	NA	CASKEGVNTEAFF	TGTGCCAGTAAAGAAGGGGTGAACACTGAAGCTTTCTTT
TRBD1	TRBV11-3	TRBJ2-2	NA	CASSSGGTGETGELFF	TGTGCCAGCAGCTCAGGGGGGACAGGGGAAACCGGGGAGCTGTTTTTT
NA	TRBV19	TRBJ1-2	few	CASSMGANGYTF	TGTGCCAGTAGTATGGGGGCGAATGGCTACACCTTC
TRBD1	TRBV14	TRBJ2-7	NA	CASSPLGTGGDEQYF	TGTGCCAGCAGCCCCCTCGGGACAGGGGGCGACGAGCAGTACTTC
NA	TRBV13	TRBJ2-7	NA	CASSFFGDYEQYF	TGTGCCAGCAGCTTCTTCGGGGACTACGAGCAGTACTTC
TRBD1	TRBV4-2	TRBJ1-6	NA	CASSQEGTGYSPLHF	TGTGCCAGCAGCCAAGAAGGGACAGGGTATTCACCCCTCCACTTT
NA	TRBV30	TRBJ2-7	NA	CAWSVGDSYEQYF	TGTGCCTGGAGTGTTGGAGATTCCTACGAGCAGTACTTC
NA	TRBV12-1	TRBJ2-7	NA	CASSPGQSLSYEQYF	TGTGCCAGCAGCCCGGGGCAGTCTCTATCCTACGAGCAGTACTTC
NA	TRBV10-3	TRBJ1-5	NA	CAISESGGNQPQHF	TGTGCCATCAGTGAGTCAGGGGGCAATCAGCCCCAGCATTTT
NA	TRBV11-2	TRBJ2-1	NA	CASSLDRYNEQFF	TGTGCCAGCAGCTTAGACCGCTACAATGAGCAGTTCTTC
NA	TRBV7-3	TRBJ1-1	NA	CASSSGTYTEAFF	TGTGCCAGCAGCTCCGGGACCTACACTGAAGCTTTCTTT
TRBD1	TRBV6-1	TRBJ2-7	once	CASSDVGTGGDEQYF	TGTGCCAGCAGTGACGTAGGGACAGGGGGGGACGAGCAGTACTTC
NA	TRBV7-9	TRBJ2-5	NA	CASSLPEGRGRETQYF	TGTGCCAGCAGCTTGCCCGAGGGGCGGGGTAGGGAGACCCAGTACTTC
NA	TRBV5-5	TRBJ2-7	NA	CASSLGQVTYEQYF	TGTGCCAGCAGCTTAGGCCAGGTGACCTACGAGCAGTACTTC